The present entry profiles one T cell receptor beta chain with its context. This clone has only a few counts. Its antigen has not been determined. Base qualities were left out, and no much larger clone turns up one base away. The sample belongs to a study of shared clonotypes between healthy human individuals (dated by TCRdb to 2020 to 2022). Context from the whole study: A couple of women and three men aged 18 to 49 years were included in the cohort. Between about 0.94 and 8.9 billion PBMCs per donor were obtained by leukapheresis. Per donor, three plates each were used for CD4 naive and CD4 memory, two for CD8 naive, and one for CD8 memory. Different laboratories and diverse techniques were used to prepare libraries and sequence TCR repertoires, to increase sequencing depth and limit assay-specific biases. To estimate repertoire size and how much clonotype sharing occurs between individuals, the study deeply sequenced the blood TCR repertoires of 5 or 6 healthy adults. Findings and caveats that apply to the study as a whole: Pairwise subsampling indicated that sequencing depth was expected to affect the degree of clonotype sharing among donors. Compared with non-shared clonotypes, clonotypes shared by all four sorted-subset donors had higher generation probabilities. Estimated clonotype richness was generally larger for naive than for memory subsets. Only blood was sampled, and tissue TCR repertoires likely differ from those in blood. Even with the large sequencing depth, rarefaction of the sorted-subset datasets indicated that sequencing was incomplete. The genetic and exposure-history diversity represented was limited by the small number of donors. When several donors were compared, the shared fraction of clonotypes was 5% to 6.5% for naive CD4, about 4% for naive CD8, 2% to 2.5% for memory CD4, and 0.4% for memory CD8.

Inclusive of the bounding cysteine and phenylalanine, the CDR3 is 15 residues long. The read is trimmed to its CDR3 DNA, 45 bases read in frame from base 1. V loses 1 base, J loses 10 bases, and the germline ends lie 19 bases apart. Reading the germline V gene gives CDR1 SGHTA and CDR2 FQGNSA. Healthy HIV-negative adults with no recently reported acute infections or vaccinations were included as donors. Every donor was a Caucasian adult residing in Nashville, Tennessee, USA. CD4+ T cells were enriched by magnetic negative selection, after which naive cells were positively selected on CD45RA and the negative fraction was taken as the memory subset. Blood was obtained by leukapheresis, after which PBMCs were separated by Ficoll-Histopaque density gradient centrifugation and cryopreserved in liquid nitrogen vapor phase. Analytical flow cytometry was used to check the purity and quantity of each magnetically sorted T cell population. Genomic DNA was isolated from each sorted fraction and quantified by UV absorbance on a Nanodrop 2000c.

TCR CDR3 regions were amplified from genomic DNA by multiplex PCR using the deep immunoSEQ assay. Genomic DNA extracted from each cell subset was distributed evenly over all wells of several immunoSEQ 96-well plates, and each plate served as one replicate. For sorted subsets, about 200 ng genomic DNA, equal to about 30,000 T cell genomes, was loaded into each replicate PCR. The purified libraries were quantified using a Qubit 3.0 fluorometer, sized with a Bioanalyzer 2100, and then quantified again using the KAPA Library Quantification kit. Each immunoSEQ 96-well plate was sequenced on its own single-read 150-cycle Illumina NextSeq 550 flow cell. The original pipeline was this. The immunoSEQ output contained only junctional sequences without quality scores, so filtering could not match that applied to full-length reads. To assign V/J genes and CDR3, sequences were annotated using PyIR, a Python wrapper for IgBLAST v1.9, with IMGT germline references. Reads were filtered out if the reads had weak V/J assignments (E-value above 1e-6), no CDR3, stop codons, out-of-frame junctions, or ambiguous translated residues. V3J clonotypes were defined as sequences sharing an identical inferred V gene, J gene, and CDR3 amino acid sequence. Percentage overlap between repertoires was calculated by dividing the number of shared unique clonotypes by the size of the smaller repertoire. Repertoire richness was assessed with RTK rarefaction, the Chao1 estimator, and Recon v2.1 estimates of unobserved clonotypes. OLGA was used to compute generation probabilities for all TCRbeta clonotypes that the gDNA method yielded from a handful of donors. This immuneACCESS table, as held by TCRdb, lists in-frame sequences with V and J called but not all clones. Of the missing ones, under half trace to an unresolved V gene in checked studies; the others have no known cause. The V and J calls and the clone size are those of that table, but D and trimming were determined from the DNA. Here the sample has some 2.4 million clones; 80% to 95% occur a single time. About 0.38% of the sample rests with the top ten.

The TCR originated in a man between 18 and 29 years old in good health. Some clones in this sample may be carry-over from other donors' samples. The sample was naive CD4+ T cells from PBMCs. The cell subset or site label on this specimen signifies: CD45RA+ positively selected. In this chain, TRBV7-2 is recombined with TRBJ1-1, and perhaps TRBD1 as D gene, on 5 matching bases. The DNA reads as follows: TGTGCCAGCAGCTTAGGATGGGGACCGGGCTATGGAGCTTTCTTT. Its protein product is CASSLGWGPGYGAFF.